The T cell receptor (beta chain) under discussion was sequenced for a study of STAT5B mutations in CD4+ large granular lymphocyte leukemia. V gave up 4 bases and J gave up 0 bases, with 14 bases separating them. This CDR3 spans 16 amino acids. The germline V gene has CDR1 SGHKS and CDR2 YYEKEE (reference sequence). General study findings and limits: No patients shared main leukemic clonotypes, though roughly 25% appeared at low frequency elsewhere. Compared with healthy controls (2/35), patient top clones favored TRBV06 (8/27).

A word on this clone: Antigen unknown.

TCRdb's table, derived via immunoSEQ multiplex PCR, lists solely in-frame clones and lacks some. Among 4,000 to 5,000 clones listed, 76% were seen once. The receptor comes from a man aged 65 to 79 with CD4+ T-cell large granular lymphocyte leukemia. The sample was PBMCs. This chain joins TRBV5-5 and TRBJ1-5; D not resolved. CDR3 DNA sequence: TGTGCCAGCAGCCCAGGCAGAGACTATAGCAATCAGCCCCAGCATTTT. Its translation: CASSPGRDYSNQPQHF.